These T cell receptor beta chains were read from a single sample in a study of identical twins. TCRdb processed the 5' RACE reads anew with MiXCR; each CDR3 protein has one entry. The sample contains 250,000 or so distinct CDR3 sequences, more than 9.5% of which appear only once. A further study also used this sample, focusing on yellow fever vaccine responses in identical twins.

Sample: memory (CD45RO+) T cells sorted from blood. The receptors stem from a woman aged 18-29 years in good health. Each CDR3 is given with its conserved first and last residue. D genes are given only for firm matches. Where a row states a size, it is once, few, many or the class of an expanded clone; other rows omit it.

j_gene,v_gene,abundance,d_gene,CDR3aa,CDR3nt
TRBJ2-1,TRBV20-1,many,NA,CSASIGGVEQFF,TGCAGTGCTAGCATCGGAGGTGTTGAGCAGTTCTTC
TRBJ2-1,TRBV12-3/TRBV12-4,NA,TRBD2,CASTDRLAGGPGSGEQFF,TGTGCCAGCACCGATCGACTAGCGGGAGGGCCTGGTTCGGGTGAGCAGTTCTTC
TRBJ2-7,TRBV27,few,NA,CARRAWDHEQYF,TGTGCCAGACGGGCCTGGGATCACGAGCAGTACTTC
TRBJ2-5,TRBV20-1,NA,NA,CSAGDQETQYF,TGCAGTGCTGGGGACCAAGAGACCCAGTACTTC
TRBJ1-5,TRBV5-1,few,NA,CASSLEGRASDQPQHF,TGCGCCAGCAGCTTGGAGGGCAGGGCGTCGGATCAGCCCCAGCATTTT
TRBJ2-3,TRBV2,NA,TRBD1,CASHRDRGTDTQYF,TGTGCCAGCCACCGGGACAGGGGCACAGATACGCAGTATTTT
TRBJ2-5,TRBV5-1,many,TRBD1,CASSLGDSFQETQYF,TGCGCCAGCAGCTTGGGGGACAGCTTCCAAGAGACCCAGTACTTC
TRBJ1-4,TRBV7-9,NA,NA,CASSPNTGNEKLFF,TGTGCCAGCAGCCCCAATACAGGGAATGAAAAACTGTTTTTT
TRBJ2-5,TRBV9,NA,NA,CASSGGPVETQYF,TGTGCCAGCAGCGGGGGCCCTGTGGAGACCCAGTACTTC
TRBJ2-7,TRBV12-3/TRBV12-4,NA,NA,CASSYTGSSYEQYF,TGTGCCAGCAGCTATACAGGGAGCTCCTACGAGCAGTACTTC
TRBJ2-7,TRBV6-2/TRBV6-3,few,TRBD1,CASSYPLGQRHEQYF,TGTGCCAGCAGTTATCCATTGGGACAGAGACACGAGCAGTACTTC
TRBJ2-6,TRBV5-1,NA,NA,CASSFTQGSGANVLTF,TGCGCCAGCAGCTTTACCCAGGGGTCTGGGGCCAACGTCCTGACTTTC
TRBJ2-7,TRBV6-1,few,NA,CASSSGAGNYEQYF,TGTGCCAGCAGCTCCGGGGCAGGGAACTACGAGCAGTACTTC
TRBJ1-3,TRBV5-1,many,TRBD1,CASSQGQGAISGNTIYF,TGCGCCAGCAGCCAAGGACAGGGGGCCATCTCTGGAAACACCATATATTTT
TRBJ2-7,TRBV29-1,few,NA,CSVEGARSYEQYF,TGCAGCGTTGAAGGCGCAAGGTCCTACGAGCAGTACTTC
TRBJ2-1,TRBV18,NA,TRBD2,CASSPGLAVHNEQFF,TGTGCCAGCTCACCGGGCCTAGCGGTTCACAATGAGCAGTTCTTC
TRBJ2-7,TRBV6-6,NA,NA,CASSSREGQYF,TGTGCCAGCAGTTCACGCGAGGGGCAGTACTTC
TRBJ1-5,TRBV24-1,many,NA,CATSDPNQPQHF,TGTGCCACCAGTGACCCCAATCAGCCCCAGCATTTT
TRBJ2-1,TRBV28,many,TRBD1,CASSSDRSSYNEQFF,TGTGCCAGCAGTTCGGACAGGAGCTCCTACAATGAGCAGTTCTTC
TRBJ2-5,TRBV5-6,few,NA,CASSLGGRGTTETQYF,TGTGCCAGCAGCTTGGGGGGTCGTGGTACGACAGAGACCCAGTACTTC
TRBJ2-1,TRBV2,NA,NA,CASIRGVGSTNEQFF,TGTGCCAGCATAAGGGGGGTAGGGAGCACAAATGAGCAGTTCTTC
TRBJ2-5,TRBV5-4,NA,NA,CASSFYRGETQYF,TGTGCCAGCAGCTTTTATAGGGGAGAGACCCAGTACTTC
TRBJ2-7,TRBV5-1,few,TRBD1,CASSWGQRSYEQYF,TGCGCCAGCAGCTGGGGACAGAGGTCTTACGAGCAGTACTTC
TRBJ2-1,TRBV7-2,few,NA,CASSPLSSAREQFF,TGTGCCAGCAGCCCCCTCAGTTCTGCACGCGAGCAGTTCTTC
TRBJ2-2,TRBV12-3/TRBV12-4,many,NA,CASSHRNANTGELFF,TGTGCCAGCAGCCACCGGAACGCGAACACCGGGGAGCTGTTTTTT
TRBJ2-7,TRBV28,NA,NA,CASQDRAYEQYF,TGTGCCAGCCAGGACAGAGCTTACGAGCAGTACTTC
TRBJ2-5,TRBV2,few,NA,CASTTLGSSAQETQYF,TGTGCCAGCACCACGCTAGGGTCCTCGGCCCAAGAGACCCAGTACTTC
TRBJ1-1,TRBV4-3,few,NA,CASSQDRGTEAFF,TGCGCCAGCAGCCAAGATCGGGGGACTGAAGCTTTCTTT
TRBJ2-5,TRBV6-1,few,NA,CASTLTGTTRETQYF,TGTGCCAGCACCCTTACCGGGACAACCCGGGAGACCCAGTACTTC
TRBJ2-7,TRBV7-8,NA,NA,CASSPRPRGAGPEQYF,TGTGCCAGCAGCCCGCGCCCCAGGGGCGCTGGTCCCGAGCAGTACTTC
TRBJ1-1,TRBV27,few,NA,CASSLFSGRSAEAFF,TGTGCCAGCAGTTTATTCTCCGGGAGAAGCGCTGAAGCTTTCTTT
TRBJ2-7,TRBV5-6,NA,NA,CASSLMVHYEQYF,TGTGCCAGCAGCTTAATGGTGCACTACGAGCAGTACTTC
TRBJ1-6,TRBV7-2,NA,NA,CASSLVGSPLHF,TGTGCCAGCAGCTTAGTCGGTTCACCCCTCCACTTT
TRBJ2-1,TRBV20-1,many,TRBD2,CSVSLGTSGSNEQFF,TGCAGTGTTAGCCTCGGGACTAGCGGGAGCAATGAGCAGTTCTTC